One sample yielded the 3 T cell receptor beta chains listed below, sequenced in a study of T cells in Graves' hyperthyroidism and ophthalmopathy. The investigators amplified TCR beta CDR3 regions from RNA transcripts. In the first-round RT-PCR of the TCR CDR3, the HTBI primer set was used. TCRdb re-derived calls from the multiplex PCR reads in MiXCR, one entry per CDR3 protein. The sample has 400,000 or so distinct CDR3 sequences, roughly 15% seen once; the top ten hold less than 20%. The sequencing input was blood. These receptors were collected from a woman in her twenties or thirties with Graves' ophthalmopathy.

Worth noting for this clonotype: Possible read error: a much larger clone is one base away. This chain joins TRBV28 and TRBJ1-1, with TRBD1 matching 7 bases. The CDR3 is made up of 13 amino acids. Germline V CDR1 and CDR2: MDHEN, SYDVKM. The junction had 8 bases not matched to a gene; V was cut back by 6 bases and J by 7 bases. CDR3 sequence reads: CASRPGGSDEAFF. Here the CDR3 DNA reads TGTGCCAGCAGACCAGGGGGGAGCGATGAAGCTTTCTTT. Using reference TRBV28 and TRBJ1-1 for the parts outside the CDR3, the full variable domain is DVKVTQSSRYLVKRTGEKVFLECVQDMDHENMFWYRQDPGLGLRLIYFSYDVKMKEKGDIPEGYSVSREKKERFSLILESASTNQTSMYLCASRPGGSDEAFFGQGTRLTVV.

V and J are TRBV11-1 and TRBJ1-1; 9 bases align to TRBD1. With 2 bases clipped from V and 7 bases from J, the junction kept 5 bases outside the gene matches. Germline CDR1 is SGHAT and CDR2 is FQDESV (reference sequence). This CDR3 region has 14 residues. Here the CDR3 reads CASSLTGTGIEAFF. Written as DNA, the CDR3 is TGTGCCAGCAGCTTAACCGGGACAGGGATTGAAGCTTTCTTT. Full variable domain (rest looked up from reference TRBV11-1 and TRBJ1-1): EAEVAQSPRYKITEKSQAVAFWCDPISGHATLYWYRQILGQGPELLVQFQDESVVDDSQLPKDRFSAERLKGVDSTLKIQPAELGDSAMYLCASSLTGTGIEAFFGQGTRLTVV.

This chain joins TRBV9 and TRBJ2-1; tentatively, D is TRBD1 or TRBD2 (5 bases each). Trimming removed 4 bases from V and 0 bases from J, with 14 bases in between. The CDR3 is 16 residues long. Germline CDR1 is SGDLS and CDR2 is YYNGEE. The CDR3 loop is CASSPAEGSSYNEQFF. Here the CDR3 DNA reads TGTGCCAGCAGCCCCGCTGAGGGGAGCTCCTACAATGAGCAGTTCTTC.